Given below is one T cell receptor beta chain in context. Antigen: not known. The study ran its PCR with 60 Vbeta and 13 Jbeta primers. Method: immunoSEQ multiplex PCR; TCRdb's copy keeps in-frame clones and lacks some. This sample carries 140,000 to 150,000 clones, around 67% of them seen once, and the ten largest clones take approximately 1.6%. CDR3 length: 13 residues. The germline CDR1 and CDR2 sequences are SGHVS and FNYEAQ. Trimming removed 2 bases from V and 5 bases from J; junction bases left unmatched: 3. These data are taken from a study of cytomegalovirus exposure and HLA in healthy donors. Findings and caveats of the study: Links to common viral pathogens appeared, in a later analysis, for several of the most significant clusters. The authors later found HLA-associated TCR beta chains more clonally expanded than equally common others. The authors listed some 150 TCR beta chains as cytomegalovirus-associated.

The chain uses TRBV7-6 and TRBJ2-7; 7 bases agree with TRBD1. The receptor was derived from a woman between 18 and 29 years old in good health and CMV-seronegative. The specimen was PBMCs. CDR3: CASSLRDRDEQYF. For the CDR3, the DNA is TGTGCCAGCAGCTTAAGAGACAGGGACGAGCAGTACTTC.